The rows below give T cell receptor beta chains drawn from one sample of a study of blood T cells in healthy people across ages. TCRdb ran MiXCR on the 5' RACE reads and lists one entry per CDR3 protein. Of fewer than 2 million distinct CDR3 sequences in the sample, about 39% were seen once. Sequencing input: blood. The source is a human donor in good health. The CDR3 runs from the conserved cysteine through the conserved F or W. Fields, in order: clone size, D gene, V gene, J gene, CDR3 protein, CDR3 DNA. A D gene is named only where the DNA matches it firmly. Some rows have no size entry. The others give once, few or many, or a class for an expanded clone.

>.|.|TRBV12-3/TRBV12-4|TRBJ1-2
CASSSLNKGRRGYTF
TGTGCCAGCAGTTCCCTAAACAAGGGGCGCAGAGGCTACACCTTC
>few|.|TRBV5-6|TRBJ2-3
CASSLMRTGADTQYF
TGTGCCAGCAGCTTGATGCGGACGGGGGCAGATACGCAGTATTTT
>.|.|TRBV7-9|TRBJ2-1
CASSLPGPINEQFF
TGTGCCAGCAGCTTACCTGGGCCCATCAATGAGCAGTTCTTC
>few|TRBD1|TRBV6-5|TRBJ2-7
CASSYHRQGSYEQYF
TGTGCCAGCAGTTACCATCGACAGGGCTCCTACGAGCAGTACTTC
>many|TRBD1|TRBV10-3|TRBJ1-2
CAIHSTGDYGYTF
TGTGCCATCCACTCGACAGGGGACTATGGCTACACCTTC
>.|.|TRBV6-5|TRBJ1-2
CASSQQPTLTNYGYTF
TGTGCCAGCAGCCAACAGCCAACCTTGACTAACTATGGCTACACCTTC
>.|.|TRBV7-8|TRBJ2-7
CASSLRHLRTYEQYF
TGTGCCAGCAGCCTAAGACATCTCCGGACCTACGAGCAGTACTTC
>.|.|TRBV6-2/TRBV6-3|TRBJ1-5
CASSSLDSRSNQPQHF
TGTGCCAGCAGTTCCCTTGACAGTAGAAGCAATCAGCCCCAGCATTTT
>.|TRBD1|TRBV25-1|TRBJ2-3
CASSDHTGGKSDTQYF
TGTGCCAGCAGTGATCACACAGGGGGCAAGTCAGATACGCAGTATTTT
>.|TRBD2|TRBV5-5|TRBJ2-1
CASSPSTSGGWYEQFF
TGCGCCAGCAGCCCCTCGACTAGCGGGGGGTGGTATGAGCAGTTCTTC
>few|TRBD2|TRBV9|TRBJ2-3
CASSDRLAESTDTQYF
TGTGCCAGCAGCGATCGACTAGCGGAAAGCACAGATACGCAGTATTTT
>.|.|TRBV11-2|TRBJ1-1
CASSSPRTAWNTEAFF
TGTGCCAGCAGCTCCCCTCGGACAGCCTGGAACACTGAAGCTTTCTTT
>few|TRBD2|TRBV20-1|TRBJ2-3
CSAHPGLAGRTQYF
TGCAGTGCTCATCCGGGACTAGCGGGGCGAACGCAGTATTTT
>few|.|TRBV5-5|TRBJ2-3
CASSYYGSHFKPDTQYF
TGTGCCAGCAGCTATTACGGCAGCCACTTTAAGCCAGATACGCAGTATTTT
>.|.|TRBV7-3|TRBJ2-4
CASSLMGDLYNEQYF
TGTGCCAGCAGCTTAATGGGGGACCTCTACAATGAGCAGTACTTC
>.|.|TRBV29-1|TRBJ2-1
CSVEDPQLYNEQFF
TGCAGCGTTGAAGATCCACAGCTCTACAATGAGCAGTTCTTC
>many|.|TRBV7-9|TRBJ2-7
CASRTQGQRGEQYF
TGTGCCAGCAGAACTCAAGGTCAGCGAGGAGAGCAGTACTTC
>.|.|TRBV5-1|TRBJ1-2
CASSLTGALDGYTF
TGCGCCAGCAGCTTGACGGGGGCACTGGATGGCTACACCTTC
>few|.|TRBV4-3|TRBJ1-6
CASGQDPGVVSPLHF
TGCGCCAGCGGCCAAGACCCCGGGGTAGTATCACCCCTCCACTTT
>.|TRBD1|TRBV7-9|TRBJ2-3
CASSGPRGQLITDTQYF
TGTGCCAGCAGCGGACCACGGGGACAGCTAATCACAGATACGCAGTATTTT
>few|TRBD2|TRBV10-3|TRBJ2-1
CAISEMSGGGNEQFF
TGTGCCATCAGTGAAATGAGCGGGGGGGGGAATGAGCAGTTCTTC
>.|TRBD1|TRBV25-1|TRBJ1-2
CASLTDREDYGHTF
TGTGCCAGCCTTACAGACAGGGAAGACTATGGCCACACCTTC
>.|.|TRBV7-9|TRBJ1-2
CASSLDGLPDGYTF
TGTGCCAGCAGCTTAGACGGCCTCCCGGATGGCTACACCTTC
>.|.|TRBV21-1|TRBJ2-5
CASSKAGRLAGNSQETQYF
TGTGCCAGCAGCAAAGCGGGAAGACTAGCGGGGAACTCGCAAGAGACCCAGTACTTC
>.|.|TRBV28|TRBJ2-1
CATNRGLNKQFF
TGTGCTACCAACCGGGGTCTCAATAAGCAGTTCTTC
>.|.|TRBV7-9|TRBJ2-1
CASSLHREQFF
TGTGCCAGCAGCTTACACCGTGAGCAGTTCTTC
>.|.|TRBV6-6|TRBJ1-2
CASSYSSLVSGYGYTF
TGTGCCAGCAGTTACTCGTCATTGGTTAGTGGGTATGGCTACACCTTC
>.|.|TRBV7-2|TRBJ1-2
CASSAAGGGSYGYTF
TGTGCCAGCAGCGCCGCCGGGGGGGGGAGCTATGGCTACACCTTC
>.|.|TRBV2|TRBJ1-2
CASSAIRGYGYTF
TGTGCCAGCAGTGCCATAAGGGGATATGGCTACACCTTC
>.|.|TRBV20-1|TRBJ2-1
CSAEETRGPNYNEQFF
TGCAGTGCTGAGGAAACCAGGGGCCCAAACTACAATGAGCAGTTCTTC
>.|TRBD2|TRBV7-2|TRBJ2-3
CASNPGLAGAPTDTQYF
TGTGCCAGCAACCCGGGACTAGCGGGGGCCCCAACAGATACGCAGTATTTT
>once|.|TRBV2|TRBJ2-4
CVRGTDKSQENIQYF
TGTGTCAGGGGGACTGATAAAAGTCAGGAGAACATTCAGTACTTC
>.|TRBD1|TRBV10-3|TRBJ2-1
CAISDGQGADNEQFF
TGTGCCATCAGTGACGGACAGGGGGCGGACAATGAGCAGTTCTTC
>.|TRBD2|TRBV5-6|TRBJ2-3
CASSATTSGGLSTDTQYF
TGTGCCAGCAGCGCTACGACTAGCGGGGGCCTGAGCACAGATACGCAGTATTTT
>.|.|TRBV7-8|TRBJ1-5
CASSLSWGDDQPQHF
TGTGCCAGCAGCTTGAGTTGGGGGGACGATCAGCCCCAGCATTTT
>.|.|TRBV29-1|TRBJ1-1
CSVEGGQPNTEAFF
TGCAGCGTTGAGGGTGGGCAGCCGAACACTGAAGCTTTCTTT
>.|TRBD2|TRBV20-1|TRBJ2-1
CSADLAGGYNEQFF
TGCAGTGCTGATCTAGCGGGGGGTTACAATGAGCAGTTCTTC
>many|TRBD1|TRBV11-2|TRBJ1-1
CASSPRQGGNTEAFF
TGTGCCAGCAGCCCCAGACAGGGGGGTAACACTGAAGCTTTCTTT
>few|.|TRBV20-1|TRBJ1-6
CSDGAEHLPLHF
TGCAGTGACGGGGCCGAGCACTTACCCCTCCACTTT
>.|.|TRBV15|TRBJ2-4
CATSRGFEGRGNIQYF
TGTGCCACCAGCAGAGGGTTTGAGGGGCGCGGAAACATTCAGTACTTC
>.|.|TRBV7-9|TRBJ1-1
CASSLADRNTEAFF
TGTGCCAGCAGCTTAGCGGACAGGAACACTGAAGCTTTCTTT
>few|TRBD1|TRBV4-2|TRBJ1-2
CASSQDGQGDNGYTF
TGTGCCAGCAGCCAAGATGGGCAGGGGGACAATGGCTACACCTTC
>few|TRBD1|TRBV6-1|TRBJ1-2
CAGGQGGYGYTF
TGTGCCGGTGGACAGGGCGGCTATGGCTACACCTTC
>.|.|TRBV2|TRBJ2-3
CASQLQGGGTDTQYF
TGTGCCAGTCAGTTACAGGGTGGCGGCACAGATACGCAGTATTTT